The 20 T cell receptor beta chains presented below share a single source sample, sequenced in a study of blood T cell repertoires in COVID-19. Produced via immunoSEQ multiplex PCR; TCRdb's table is partial and in-frame only. The repertoire holds about 370,000 clones, with 80% to 90% as singletons. What was sequenced was PBMCs or T cells enriched from blood (not recorded which). These receptors were taken from a man in his late teens or twenties who had recovered from COVID-19.

CDR3 sequence (DNA): TGTGCCTGGAGTTACGGGTACGGAGAGACCCAGTACTTC. Translating gives CAWSYGYGETQYF. The rearrangement joins TRBV30 to TRBJ2-5, with unresolved D. The CDR3 contains 13 residues. Germline values: CDR1 GTSNPN, CDR2 SVGIG (reference sequence). Trimming took 2 bases from V and 4 from J, leaving 11 bases between them.

This clone has a single count. The rearrangement joins TRBV11-1 to TRBJ2-5, with D tentatively TRBD2 (5 bases). This CDR3 comprises 13 residues. CDR1 SGHAT and CDR2 FQDESV come from the germline V gene (reference sequence). Between the trimmed V and J ends, which lost 2 bases and 3 bases, there was a span of 7 bases. CDR3 region: CASSLREKETQYF. The CDR3 DNA follows: TGTGCCAGCAGCTTACGGGAAAAAGAGACCCAGTACTTC.

This chain links TRBV5-1 with TRBJ2-3; 7 bases align to TRBD1. This CDR3 has 16 residues. Germline values: CDR1 SGHRS, CDR2 YFSETQ. Trimming took 4 bases from V and 0 from J; bases not matched to a gene: 8. CDR3 sequence: CASSQGTVSSTDTQYF. The CDR3 DNA reads as TGCGCCAGCAGCCAAGGGACAGTTTCTAGCACAGATACGCAGTATTTT.

CDR3 coding DNA: TGCAGCGTTGCGGCGGGGGGTGTCCATGAGCAGTTCTTC. Translation: CSVAAGGVHEQFF. The chain carries TRBV29-1 and TRBJ2-1; 8 bases line up with TRBD2. The junction had 7 bases not matched to a gene; V was cut back by 4 bases and J by 8 bases. The CDR3 is made up of 13 amino acids. Germline loops: CDR1 SQVTM, CDR2 ANQGSEA.

The gene calls are TRBV6-1 and TRBJ1-5, with D possibly matching TRBD1 (5 bases). The CDR3 consists of 16 residues. V was shortened by 2 bases and J by 5 bases, with 16 bases between the two germline ends. Germline V lookup: CDR1 MNHNS, CDR2 SASEGT. CDR3 sequence reads: CASSELGGDVYQPQHF. DNA for the CDR3: TGTGCCAGCAGTGAATTGGGGGGGGATGTCTATCAGCCCCAGCATTTT.

CDR3 protein: CASSLGLAGGQTDTQYF. The CDR3 nucleotides read TGTGCCAGCAGCTTAGGGCTAGCGGGAGGCCAGACAGATACGCAGTATTTT. The chain uses TRBV7-3 and TRBJ2-3; 11 bases map to TRBD2. V lost 2 bases and J lost 3; bases outside the gene matches: 7. Germline V CDR1 and CDR2: SGHTA, FQGTGA. CDR3 size: 17 residues.

This chain joins TRBV19 and TRBJ2-2; TRBD1 might be the D (5 bases). Per the germline V gene, CDR1 is LNHDA and CDR2 is SQIVND (reference sequence). The CDR3 runs to 14 residues. V lost 6 bases and J 4 bases, leaving 12 bases between the germline ends. CDR3 in amino acids: CASRKQVPTGELFF. CDR3 nucleotides: TGTGCCAGTAGGAAACAGGTTCCCACCGGGGAGCTGTTTTTT.

This clone came up once. The gene calls are TRBV3-1 (or the pseudogene TRBV3-2) and TRBJ2-3; possibly TRBD1 for D (5 bases). The CDR3 is 16 residues long. Per germline, CDR1 LGHDT and CDR2 YNNKEL (reference sequence). The ends were cut back, 4 bases at V and 2 bases at J, with 16 bases in the middle. The CDR3 DNA reads TGTGCCAGCAGCCGTGTGGCAGGGTCACACACAGATACGCAGTATTTT. It is translated as CASSRVAGSHTDTQYF.

The rearrangement joins TRBV5-5 to TRBJ1-5, with 7 bases that match TRBD1. The junction had 9 bases not matched to a gene; V was cut back by 2 bases and J by 4 bases. Germline loops: CDR1 SGHKS, CDR2 YYEKEE (reference sequence). There are 16 residues in the CDR3. The CDR3 DNA reads TGTGCCAGCAGCTTTTGGGCAGGGGGGTGGAATCAGCCCCAGCATTTT. It translates to CASSFWAGGWNQPQHF.

This chain joins TRBV29-1 and TRBJ2-5; D possibly corresponds to TRBD1 (6 bases). CDR3 length: 13 amino acids. V was trimmed by 6 bases and J by 5 bases, leaving 16 bases between them. Germline V CDR1 and CDR2: SQVTM, ANQGSEA. CDR3: CSVQGRVSETQYF. CDR3 DNA: TGCAGCGTACAGGGAAGGGTTAGTGAGACCCAGTACTTC.

The chain has TRBV9 and TRBJ2-2; D is possibly TRBD1 (5 bases). This CDR3 is 13 amino acids long. Trimming left V 4 bases short and J 3 bases short, with 7 bases between. Germline CDR1 and CDR2: SGDLS and YYNGEE. In DNA, the CDR3 is TGTGCCAGCAGCCAAGGGGACACCGGGGAGCTGTTTTTT. Amino acids: CASSQGDTGELFF.

The chain joins TRBV5-1 to TRBJ1-1, with TRBD1 as a possible D gene (5 bases). V dropped 5 bases and J dropped 0 bases, with 8 bases sitting between them. CDR3 size: 13 residues. CDR1 is SGHRS, CDR2 YFSETQ, per germline. CDR3 nucleotide sequence: TGCGCCAGCAGGACAGTCTTGAACACTGAAGCTTTCTTT. Amino acids: CASRTVLNTEAFF.

The chain combines TRBV5-1 with TRBJ1-1, with 12 nucleotides matching TRBD1. Germline loops: CDR1 SGHRS, CDR2 YFSETQ. The CDR3 contains 17 residues. Trimming cost V 0 bases and J 2 bases; bases outside gene matches: 5. The DNA for the CDR3 is TGCGCCAGCAGCTTGGCCCTGGGACAGGGGGCCAACACTGAAGCTTTCTTT. Translating it yields CASSLALGQGANTEAFF.

The genes are TRBV4-3 and TRBJ2-7; 8 nucleotides match TRBD2. From germline, CDR1 is LGHNA and CDR2 YSLEER. V shed 1 base, J shed 2 bases, and the junction held 10 bases outside the gene matches. The CDR3 has 17 residues. CDR3 amino acids: CASSQGGGTSGAYEQYF. The CDR3 DNA follows: TGCGCCAGCAGCCAAGGGGGTGGTACTAGCGGAGCCTACGAGCAGTACTTC.

This clone appeared once. V is TRBV5-4 and J is TRBJ1-2, with 8 bases matching TRBD1. The CDR3 contains 16 residues. Germline V lookup: CDR1 SGHNT, CDR2 YYREEE (reference sequence). Trimming cost V 4 bases and J 6 bases; bases outside gene matches: 14. The CDR3 nucleotides are TGTGCCAGCAGCCCGTTCCCACCGACAGGGGTAAATGGCTACACCTTC. Its translation is CASSPFPPTGVNGYTF.

The V call is TRBV5-1, the J call TRBJ1-1; a possible D gene is TRBD1 (6 bases). V dropped 0 bases and J dropped 2 bases, with 14 bases sitting between them. Germline V gene data show CDR1 as SGHRS and CDR2 as YFSETQ. The CDR3 is 16 amino acids. The CDR3 DNA is TGCGCCAGCAGCTTGGTAGTCGGGACACCTAACACTGAAGCTTTCTTT. It is translated as CASSLVVGTPNTEAFF.

In its sample, this clone was seen once. The genes are TRBV19 and TRBJ2-2, with 12 bases fitting TRBD2. Unmatched junction bases numbered 6, after V lost 2 bases and J lost 5 bases. This CDR3 spans 17 amino acids. Germline CDR1 LNHDA, CDR2 SQIVND (reference sequence). DNA for the CDR3: TGTGCCAGTAGTATAACTAGCGGGAGGACTACGACCGGGGAGCTGTTTTTT. Translation: CASSITSGRTTTGELFF.

Here the CDR3 reads CASSLAFRGLTEAFF. The CDR3 bases are TGTGCCAGCAGCTTAGCCTTCCGAGGGTTGACTGAAGCTTTCTTT. This sequence joins TRBV11-2 and TRBJ1-1; D gene unclear. The CDR3 runs 15 residues. V lost 1 base and J 5 bases, leaving 14 bases between the germline ends. Germline-derived CDR1 and CDR2 are SGHAT and FQNNGV.

CDR3 sequence (DNA): TGCGCCAGCAGTGAGCCACAGGGGTCCACTAATGAAAAACTGTTTTTT. Residues: CASSEPQGSTNEKLFF. This rearrangement joins TRBV10-1 to TRBJ1-4, with 7 bases fitting TRBD1. J was trimmed by 2 bases and V by 2 bases; bases with no gene match: 5. Germline V gene data show CDR1 as WNHNN and CDR2 as SYGVQD (reference sequence). CDR3 length equals 16 residues.

The rearrangement uses TRBV6-5 and TRBJ2-7, with 7 bases identical to TRBD2. The CDR3 spans 16 residues. Germline loops: CDR1 MNHEY, CDR2 SVGAGI. V shed 2 bases and J 0 bases; nucleotides not matched to a gene: 7. This CDR3 reads CASSYSGARSSYEQYF. The CDR3 nucleotides are TGTGCCAGCAGTTACAGCGGGGCCCGAAGCTCCTACGAGCAGTACTTC.